A single sample is the source of the 6 T cell receptor beta chains below, sequenced in a study of blood T cell repertoires in COVID-19. Generated by immunoSEQ multiplex PCR, the TCRdb table keeps only in-frame clones and is missing some. The data hold over 45,000 clones, with 89% observed a single time. Material for sequencing was peripheral blood. All receptors derive from a woman older than 75 with acute or convalescent COVID-19.

The chain employs TRBV2 and TRBJ2-5; D ambiguous. CDR1 and CDR2 (germline): SNHLY, FYNNEI. This CDR3 comprises 11 residues. V was trimmed by 4 bases and J by 5 bases, leaving 5 bases between them. DNA of the CDR3: TGTGCCAGCAGTGTTGGCGAGACCCAGTACTTC. This sequence encodes CASSVGETQYF.

The genes are TRBV18 and TRBJ1-1; D gene ambiguous. Germline CDR1 is KGHSH and CDR2 is LQKENI. Trimming left V 6 bases short and J 0 bases short, with 8 bases between. This CDR3 contains 13 residues. The DNA of the CDR3 is TGTGCCAGCTCGCCCTCGGTGAACACTGAAGCTTTCTTT. It yields the protein CASSPSVNTEAFF.

The J gene is TRBJ2-1, the V gene TRBV20-1; 11 nucleotides match TRBD2. V dropped 3 bases and J dropped 6; count of bases not matched to a gene: 7. Germline assignment: CDR1 DFQATT and CDR2 SNEGSKA (reference sequence). This CDR3 has 15 residues. The CDR3 region has the DNA TGCAGTGCTAGTCCCCCTAGCGGGGGGTTCAATGAGCAGTTCTTC. It translates to CSASPPSGGFNEQFF.

The J gene is TRBJ1-2, the V gene TRBV30; 7 positions match TRBD1. The germline gives CDR1 GTSNPN, CDR2 SVGIG (reference sequence). Germline trimming cut 6 bases from V and 6 bases from J; bases unmatched to any gene: 10. The CDR3 extends over 13 amino acids. The CDR3 protein is CACHPGRGHGYTF. Here the CDR3 DNA reads TGTGCCTGCCACCCCGGGAGGGGGCATGGCTACACCTTC. Together with reference TRBV30 and TRBJ1-2, the CDR3 gives the full variable domain: SQTIHQWPATLVQPVGSPLSLECTVEGTSNPNLYWYRQAAGRGLQLLFYSVGIGQISSEVPQNLSASRPQDRQFILSSKKLLLSDSGFYLCACHPGRGHGYTFGSGTRLTVV.

This clone was seen only once. J is TRBJ2-7 and V is TRBV19, with D unclear. V was trimmed by 5 bases and J by 2 bases, leaving 28 bases between them. Germline V gene data show CDR1 as LNHDA and CDR2 as SQIVND (reference sequence). This CDR3 is 19 amino acids long. CDR3 loop: CASSPPPIRSCTYPYEQYV. The CDR3 DNA sequence: TGTGCCAGTAGTCCCCCGCCCATTAGGAGCTGCACGTACCCCTACGAGCAGTACGTC.

V and J are TRBV25-1 and TRBJ2-5, with D possibly being TRBD1 (6 bases). The ends were cut back, 2 bases at V and 4 bases at J, with 11 bases in the middle. The V gene's germline CDR1 is MGHDK and CDR2 SYGVNS. The CDR3 consists of 14 residues. The CDR3 is CASSEQGPGETQYF. The CDR3 bases are TGTGCCAGCAGTGAACAGGGGCCGGGAGAGACCCAGTACTTC.